This T cell receptor (beta chain) appears in the sequencing data of a study of blood T cell repertoires in COVID-19. Study-wide background: Nucleic acid was either cDNA or gDNA, and it came from T cells, B-cell-depleted T cells, or PBMCs.

Recovered Cohort 3 donors showed two negative PCRs, clearance, or symptom resolution. Trimming removed 4 bases from V and 8 bases from J; junction bases left unmatched: 13. The CDR3 is made up of 16 amino acids. Germline values: CDR1 SGHRS, CDR2 YFSETQ. Method: immunoSEQ multiplex PCR; TCRdb's copy keeps in-frame clones and lacks some. Here the sample spans over 250,000 clones, around 92% being singletons. The source is a woman aged 60-75 years who had recovered from COVID-19. Sequences were obtained from PBMCs or T cells enriched from blood (not recorded which). The chain combines TRBV5-1 with TRBJ2-3; TRBD1 aligns across 10 bases. CDR3 DNA sequence: TGCGCCAGCAGCCCCGGGGACAGGGGATCGTCGGGTACGCAGTATTTT. Translation gives CASSPGDRGSSGTQYF.